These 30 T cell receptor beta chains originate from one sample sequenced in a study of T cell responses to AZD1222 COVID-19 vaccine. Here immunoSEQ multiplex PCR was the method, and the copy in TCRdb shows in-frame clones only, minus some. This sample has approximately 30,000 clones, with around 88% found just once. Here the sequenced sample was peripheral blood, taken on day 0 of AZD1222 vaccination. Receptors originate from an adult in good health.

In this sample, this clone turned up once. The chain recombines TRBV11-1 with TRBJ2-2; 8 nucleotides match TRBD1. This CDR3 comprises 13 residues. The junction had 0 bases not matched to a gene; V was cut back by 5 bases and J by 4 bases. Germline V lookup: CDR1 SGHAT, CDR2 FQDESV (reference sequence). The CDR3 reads CASSTGGTGELFF. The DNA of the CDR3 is TGTGCCAGCAGCACAGGGGGCACCGGGGAGCTGTTTTTT.

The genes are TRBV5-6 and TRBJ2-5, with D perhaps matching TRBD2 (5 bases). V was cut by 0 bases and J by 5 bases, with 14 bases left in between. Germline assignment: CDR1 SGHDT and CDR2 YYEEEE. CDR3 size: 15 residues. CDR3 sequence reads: CASSLGHDRRETQYF. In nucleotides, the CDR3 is TGTGCCAGCAGCTTGGGGCACGACCGGAGGGAGACCCAGTACTTC.

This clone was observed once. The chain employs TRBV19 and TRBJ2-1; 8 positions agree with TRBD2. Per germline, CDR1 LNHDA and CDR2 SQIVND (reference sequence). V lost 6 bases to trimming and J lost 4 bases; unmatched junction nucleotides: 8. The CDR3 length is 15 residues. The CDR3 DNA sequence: TGTGCCAGTAGACAACCGGGACTAGTATACAATGAGCAGTTCTTC. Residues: CASRQPGLVYNEQFF.

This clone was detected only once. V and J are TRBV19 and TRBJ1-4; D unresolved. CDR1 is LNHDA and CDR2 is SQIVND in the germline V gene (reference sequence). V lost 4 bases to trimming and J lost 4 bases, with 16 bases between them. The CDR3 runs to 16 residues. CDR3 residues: CASSTYAGMNNEKLFF. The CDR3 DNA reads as TGTGCCAGTAGTACTTACGCGGGGATGAATAATGAAAAACTGTTTTTT.

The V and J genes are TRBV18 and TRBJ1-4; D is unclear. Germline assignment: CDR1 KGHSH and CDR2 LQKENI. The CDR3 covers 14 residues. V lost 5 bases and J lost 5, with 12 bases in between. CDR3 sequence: CASSSVGINEKLFF. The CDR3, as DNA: TGTGCCAGCTCAAGCGTGGGTATCAATGAAAAACTGTTTTTT. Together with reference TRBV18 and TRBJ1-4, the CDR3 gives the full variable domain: NAGVMQNPRHLVRRRGQEARLRCSPMKGHSHVYWYRQLPEEGLKFMVYLQKENIIDESGMPKERFSAEFPKEGPSILRIQQVVRGDSAAYFCASSSVGINEKLFFGSGTQLSVL.

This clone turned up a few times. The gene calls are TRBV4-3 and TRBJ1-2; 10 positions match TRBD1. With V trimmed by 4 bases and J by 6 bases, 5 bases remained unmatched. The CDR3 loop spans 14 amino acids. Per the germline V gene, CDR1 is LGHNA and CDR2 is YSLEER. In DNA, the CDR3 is TGCGCCAGCAGCCTCGCCGGGACAGGGGATGGCTACACCTTC. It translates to CASSLAGTGDGYTF.

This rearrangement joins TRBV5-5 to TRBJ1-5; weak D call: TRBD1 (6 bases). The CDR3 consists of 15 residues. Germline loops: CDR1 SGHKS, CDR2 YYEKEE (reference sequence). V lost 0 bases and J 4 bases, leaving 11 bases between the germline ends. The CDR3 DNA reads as TGTGCCAGCAGCTTGGGTGGCAGGGGTAATCAGCCCCAGCATTTT. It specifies CASSLGGRGNQPQHF.

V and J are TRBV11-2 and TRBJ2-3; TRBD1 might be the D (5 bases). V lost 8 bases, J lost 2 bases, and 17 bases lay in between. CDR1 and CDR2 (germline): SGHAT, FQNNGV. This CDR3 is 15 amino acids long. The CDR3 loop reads CASSLGPADTDTQYF. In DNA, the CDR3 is TGTGCCAGCTCCCTGGGGCCCGCGGACACAGATACGCAGTATTTT.

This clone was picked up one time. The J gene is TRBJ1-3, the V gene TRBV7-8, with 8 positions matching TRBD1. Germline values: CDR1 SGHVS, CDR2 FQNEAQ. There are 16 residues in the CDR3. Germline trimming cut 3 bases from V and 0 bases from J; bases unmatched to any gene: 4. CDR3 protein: CASSFRQGSSGNTIYF. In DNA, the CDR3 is TGTGCCAGCAGCTTCCGACAGGGGAGCTCTGGAAACACCATATATTTT.

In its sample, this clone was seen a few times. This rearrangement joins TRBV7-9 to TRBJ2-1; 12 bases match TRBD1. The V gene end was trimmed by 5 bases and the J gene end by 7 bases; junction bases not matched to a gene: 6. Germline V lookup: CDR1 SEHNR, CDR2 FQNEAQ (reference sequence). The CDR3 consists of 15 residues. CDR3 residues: CASSPWDRGLNEQFF. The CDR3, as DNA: TGTGCCAGCAGCCCATGGGACAGGGGGCTGAATGAGCAGTTCTTC.

The CDR3 nucleotides are TGTGCCAGCAGCCCCCCGGGACAGAATAATTCACCCCTCCACTTT. This codes for CASSPPGQNNSPLHF. The chain carries TRBV7-9 and TRBJ1-6, with 7 bases aligning to TRBD1. Germline assignment: CDR1 SEHNR and CDR2 FQNEAQ (reference sequence). The ends lost 5 bases at V and 5 bases at J; junction bases unmatched: 6. The length of the CDR3 is 15 residues.

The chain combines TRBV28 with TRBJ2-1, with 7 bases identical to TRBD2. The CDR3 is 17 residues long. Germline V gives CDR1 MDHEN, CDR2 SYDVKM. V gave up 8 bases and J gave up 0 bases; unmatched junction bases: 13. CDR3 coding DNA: TGTGCCAGCGCTCCTAGCGGATCTATTAGCTCCTACAATGAGCAGTTCTTC. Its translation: CASAPSGSISSYNEQFF.

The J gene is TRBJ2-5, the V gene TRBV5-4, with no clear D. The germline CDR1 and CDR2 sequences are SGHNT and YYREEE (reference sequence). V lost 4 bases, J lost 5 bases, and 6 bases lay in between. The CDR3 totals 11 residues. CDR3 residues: CASSATETQYF. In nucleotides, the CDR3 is TGTGCCAGCAGCGCGACCGAGACCCAGTACTTC.

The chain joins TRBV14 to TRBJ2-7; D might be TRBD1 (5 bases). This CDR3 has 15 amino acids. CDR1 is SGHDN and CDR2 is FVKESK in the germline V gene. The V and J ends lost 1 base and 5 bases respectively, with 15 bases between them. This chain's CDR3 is CASSQGQGALDEQYF. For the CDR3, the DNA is TGTGCCAGCAGCCAAGGGCAGGGCGCCCTGGACGAGCAGTACTTC. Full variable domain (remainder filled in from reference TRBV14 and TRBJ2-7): EAGVTQFPSHSVIEKGQTVTLRCDPISGHDNLYWYRRVMGKEIKFLLHFVKESKQDESGMPNNRFLAERTGGTYSTLKVQPAELEDSGVYFCASSQGQGALDEQYFGPGTRLTVT.

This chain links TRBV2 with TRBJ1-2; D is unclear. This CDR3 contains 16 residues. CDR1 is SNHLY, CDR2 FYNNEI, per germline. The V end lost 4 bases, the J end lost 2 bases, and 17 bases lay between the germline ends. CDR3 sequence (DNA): TGTGCCAGCAGTGTGGAACCTGCCCCACCAAACTATGGCTACACCTTC. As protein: CASSVEPAPPNYGYTF.

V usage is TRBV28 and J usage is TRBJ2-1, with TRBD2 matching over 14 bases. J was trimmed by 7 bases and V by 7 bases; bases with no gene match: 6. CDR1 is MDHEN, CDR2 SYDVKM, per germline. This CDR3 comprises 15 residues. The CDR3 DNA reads TGTGCCAGCACCCGGGGGACTAGCGGGAGAAATGAGCAGTTCTTC. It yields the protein CASTRGTSGRNEQFF.

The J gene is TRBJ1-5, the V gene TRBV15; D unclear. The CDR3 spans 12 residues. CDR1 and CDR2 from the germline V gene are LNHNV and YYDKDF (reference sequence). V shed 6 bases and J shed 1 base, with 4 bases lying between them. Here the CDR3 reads CATSRSNQPQHF. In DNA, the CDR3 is TGTGCCACCAGTAGGAGCAATCAGCCCCAGCATTTT.

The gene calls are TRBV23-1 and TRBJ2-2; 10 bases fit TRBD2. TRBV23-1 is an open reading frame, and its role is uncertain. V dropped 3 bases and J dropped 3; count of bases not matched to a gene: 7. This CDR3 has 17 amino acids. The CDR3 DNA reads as TGCGCCAGCAGTCATTACCTAGCGGGGGCCGACACCGGGGAGCTGTTTTTT. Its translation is CASSHYLAGADTGELFF.

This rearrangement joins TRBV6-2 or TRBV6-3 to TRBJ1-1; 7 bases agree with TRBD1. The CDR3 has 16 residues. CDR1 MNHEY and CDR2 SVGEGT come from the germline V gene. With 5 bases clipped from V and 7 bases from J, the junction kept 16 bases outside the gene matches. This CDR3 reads CASSQHYGDSDNEAFF. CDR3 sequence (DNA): TGTGCCAGCAGTCAACACTACGGGGACAGCGACAATGAAGCTTTCTTT.

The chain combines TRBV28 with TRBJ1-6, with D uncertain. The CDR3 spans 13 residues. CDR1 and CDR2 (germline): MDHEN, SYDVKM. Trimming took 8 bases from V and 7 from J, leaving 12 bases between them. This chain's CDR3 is CASGEPRNSPLHF. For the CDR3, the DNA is TGTGCCAGCGGGGAACCTAGGAATTCACCCCTCCACTTT.

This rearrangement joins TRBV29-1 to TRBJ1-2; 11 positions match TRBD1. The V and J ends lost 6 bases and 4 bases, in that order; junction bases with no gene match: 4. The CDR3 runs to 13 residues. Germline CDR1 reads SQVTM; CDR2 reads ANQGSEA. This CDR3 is CSVGGQGGYGYTF. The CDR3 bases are TGCAGCGTCGGGGGACAGGGGGGCTATGGCTACACCTTC.

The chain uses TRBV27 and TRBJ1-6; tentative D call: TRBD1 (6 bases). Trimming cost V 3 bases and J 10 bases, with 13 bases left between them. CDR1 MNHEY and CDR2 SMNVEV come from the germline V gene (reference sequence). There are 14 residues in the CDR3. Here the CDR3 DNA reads TGTGCCAGCAGTTTCGTCCAGGGGCGGTCACCCCTCCACTTT. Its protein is CASSFVQGRSPLHF.

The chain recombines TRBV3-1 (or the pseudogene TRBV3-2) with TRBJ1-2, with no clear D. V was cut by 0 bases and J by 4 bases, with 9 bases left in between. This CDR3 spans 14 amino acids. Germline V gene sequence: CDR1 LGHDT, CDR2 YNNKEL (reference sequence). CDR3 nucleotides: TGTGCCAGCAGCCAAGAAATCAACAGCTATGGCTACACCTTC. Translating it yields CASSQEINSYGYTF.

The CDR3: CASSFGYRQGRGTEAFF. Here the CDR3 DNA reads TGTGCCAGCAGTTTCGGATACCGACAGGGAAGGGGGACTGAAGCTTTCTTT. This sequence joins TRBV27 and TRBJ1-1; TRBD1 matches 7 bases. This CDR3 is 17 amino acids long. Per germline, CDR1 MNHEY and CDR2 SMNVEV (reference sequence). Trimming took 3 bases from V and 5 from J; bases not matched to a gene: 15.

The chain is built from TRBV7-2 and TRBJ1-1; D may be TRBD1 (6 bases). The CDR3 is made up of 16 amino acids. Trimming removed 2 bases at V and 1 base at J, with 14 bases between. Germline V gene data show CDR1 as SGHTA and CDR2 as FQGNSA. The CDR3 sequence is CASSLPSAGANTEAFF. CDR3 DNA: TGTGCCAGCAGCTTACCTTCCGCAGGGGCGAACACTGAAGCTTTCTTT.

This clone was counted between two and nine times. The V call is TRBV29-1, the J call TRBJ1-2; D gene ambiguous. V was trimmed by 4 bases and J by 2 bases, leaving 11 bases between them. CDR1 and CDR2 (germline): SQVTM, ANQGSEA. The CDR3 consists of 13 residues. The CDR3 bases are TGCAGCGTTGTTGGGGAGGTAAACTATGGCTACACCTTC. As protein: CSVVGEVNYGYTF.

The CDR3 nucleotides read TGCGCCAGCATTCGCATCCCTGTCGAAGCTTTCTTT. Encoded protein: CASIRIPVEAFF. The rearrangement joins TRBV23-1 to TRBJ1-1; D unresolved. TRBV23-1 has ORF status, its function being uncertain. V was cut by 7 bases and J by 8 bases, with 14 bases left in between. This CDR3 comprises 12 residues.

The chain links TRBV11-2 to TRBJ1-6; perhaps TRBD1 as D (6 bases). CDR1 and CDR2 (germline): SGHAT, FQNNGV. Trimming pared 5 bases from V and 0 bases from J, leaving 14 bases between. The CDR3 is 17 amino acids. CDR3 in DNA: TGTGCCAGCAGCAAAACAGGGTGGAGCTCCTATAATTCACCCCTCCACTTT. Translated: CASSKTGWSSYNSPLHF. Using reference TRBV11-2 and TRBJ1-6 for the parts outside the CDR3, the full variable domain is EAGVAQSPRYKIIEKRQSVAFWCNPISGHATLYWYQQILGQGPKLLIQFQNNGVVDDSQLPKDRFSAERLKGVDSTLKIQPAKLEDSAVYLCASSKTGWSSYNSPLHFGNGTRLTVT.

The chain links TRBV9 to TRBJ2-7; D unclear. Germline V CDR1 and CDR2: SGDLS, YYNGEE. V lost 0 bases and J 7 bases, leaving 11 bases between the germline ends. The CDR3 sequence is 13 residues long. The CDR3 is CASSVEGLWEQYF. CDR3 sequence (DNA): TGTGCCAGCAGCGTAGAAGGTTTGTGGGAGCAGTACTTC.

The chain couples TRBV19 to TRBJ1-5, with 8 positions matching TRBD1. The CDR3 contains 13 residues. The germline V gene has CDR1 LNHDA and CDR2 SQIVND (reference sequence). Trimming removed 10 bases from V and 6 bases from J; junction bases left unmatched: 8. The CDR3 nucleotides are TGTGCCACAAGGACAGGGATGGGTCAGCCCCAGCATTTT. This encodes CATRTGMGQPQHF.